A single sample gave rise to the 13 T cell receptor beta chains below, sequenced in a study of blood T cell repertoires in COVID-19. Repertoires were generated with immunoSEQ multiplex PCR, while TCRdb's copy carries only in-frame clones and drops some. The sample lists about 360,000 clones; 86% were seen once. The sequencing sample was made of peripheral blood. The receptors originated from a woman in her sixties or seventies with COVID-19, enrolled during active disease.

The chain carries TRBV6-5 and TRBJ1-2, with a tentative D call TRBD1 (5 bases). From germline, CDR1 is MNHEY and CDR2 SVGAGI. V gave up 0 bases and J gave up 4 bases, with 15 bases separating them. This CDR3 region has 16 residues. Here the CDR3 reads CASSYSSPGRGYGYTF. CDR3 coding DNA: TGTGCCAGCAGTTACTCGAGTCCAGGAAGGGGCTATGGCTACACCTTC.

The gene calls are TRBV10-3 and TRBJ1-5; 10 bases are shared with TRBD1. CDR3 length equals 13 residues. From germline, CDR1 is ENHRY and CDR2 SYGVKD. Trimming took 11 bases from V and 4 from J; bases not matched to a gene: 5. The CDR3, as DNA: TGTGCCGTTGGGACAGGGGAAAATCAGCCCCAGCATTTT. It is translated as CAVGTGENQPQHF.

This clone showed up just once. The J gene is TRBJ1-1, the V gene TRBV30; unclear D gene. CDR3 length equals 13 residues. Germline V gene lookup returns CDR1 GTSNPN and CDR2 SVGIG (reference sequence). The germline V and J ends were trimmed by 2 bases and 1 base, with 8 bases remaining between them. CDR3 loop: CAWSTYPNTEAFF. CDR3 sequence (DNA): TGTGCCTGGAGTACCTACCCGAACACTGAAGCTTTCTTT.

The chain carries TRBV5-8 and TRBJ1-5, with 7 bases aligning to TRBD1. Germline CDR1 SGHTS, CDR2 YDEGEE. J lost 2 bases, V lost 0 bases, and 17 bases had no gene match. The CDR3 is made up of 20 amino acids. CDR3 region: CASSLVHGTAASSGNQPQHF. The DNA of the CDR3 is TGTGCCAGCAGCTTGGTCCACGGGACAGCCGCTAGTTCTGGCAATCAGCCCCAGCATTTT.

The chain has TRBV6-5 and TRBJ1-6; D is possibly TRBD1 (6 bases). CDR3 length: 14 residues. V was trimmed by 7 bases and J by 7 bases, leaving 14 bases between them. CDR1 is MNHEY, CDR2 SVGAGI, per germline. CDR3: CASTLGADNSPLHF. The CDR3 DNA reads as TGTGCCAGCACGTTGGGGGCGGACAATTCACCCCTCCACTTT.

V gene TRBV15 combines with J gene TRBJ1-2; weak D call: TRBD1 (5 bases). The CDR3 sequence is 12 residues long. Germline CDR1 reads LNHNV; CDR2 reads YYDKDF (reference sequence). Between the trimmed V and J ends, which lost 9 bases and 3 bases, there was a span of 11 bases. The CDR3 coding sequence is TGTGCCACTACCGGCAGGGACTATGGCTACACCTTC. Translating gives CATTGRDYGYTF.

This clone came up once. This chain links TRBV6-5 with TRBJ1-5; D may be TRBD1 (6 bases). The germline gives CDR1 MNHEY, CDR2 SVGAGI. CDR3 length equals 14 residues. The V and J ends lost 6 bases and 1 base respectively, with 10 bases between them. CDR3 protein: CASSWGGSNQPQHF. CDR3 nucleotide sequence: TGTGCCAGCAGCTGGGGGGGCAGCAATCAGCCCCAGCATTTT.

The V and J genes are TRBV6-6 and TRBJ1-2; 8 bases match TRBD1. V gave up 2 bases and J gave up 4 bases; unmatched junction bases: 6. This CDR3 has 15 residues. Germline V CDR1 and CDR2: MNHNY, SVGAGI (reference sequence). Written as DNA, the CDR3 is TGTGCCAGCAGTTACCCCAAGGACAGGGCCTATGGCTACACCTTC. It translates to CASSYPKDRAYGYTF.

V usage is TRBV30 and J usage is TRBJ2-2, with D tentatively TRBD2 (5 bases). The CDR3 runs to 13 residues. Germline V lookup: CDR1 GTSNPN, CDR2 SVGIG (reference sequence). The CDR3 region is CGGWTANTGELFF. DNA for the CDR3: TGTGGAGGGTGGACGGCGAACACCGGGGAGCTGTTTTTT.

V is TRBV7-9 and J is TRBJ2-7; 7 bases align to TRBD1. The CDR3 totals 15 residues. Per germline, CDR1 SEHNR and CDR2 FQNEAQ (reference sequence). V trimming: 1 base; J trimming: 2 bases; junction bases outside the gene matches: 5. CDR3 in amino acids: CASSLVSGGPYEQYF. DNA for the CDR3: TGTGCCAGCAGCTTAGTATCAGGGGGACCCTACGAGCAGTACTTC.

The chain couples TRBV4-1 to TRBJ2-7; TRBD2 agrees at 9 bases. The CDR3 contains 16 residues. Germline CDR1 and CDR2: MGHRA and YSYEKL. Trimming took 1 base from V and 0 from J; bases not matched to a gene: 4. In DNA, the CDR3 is TGCGCCAGCAGCCAAGTTAATAGCGGGAGCTCCTACGAGCAGTACTTC. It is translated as CASSQVNSGSSYEQYF.

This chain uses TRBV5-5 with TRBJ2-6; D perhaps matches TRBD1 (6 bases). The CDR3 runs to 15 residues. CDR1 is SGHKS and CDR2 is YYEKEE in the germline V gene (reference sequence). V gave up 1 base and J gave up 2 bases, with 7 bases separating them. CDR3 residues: CASSLTGTGANVLTF. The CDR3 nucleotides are TGTGCCAGCAGCTTGACAGGGACTGGGGCCAACGTCCTGACTTTC. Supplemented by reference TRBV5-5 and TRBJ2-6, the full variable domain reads DAGVTQSPTHLIKTRGQQVTLRCSPISGHKSVSWYQQVLGQGPQFIFQYYEKEERGRGNFPDRFSARQFPNYSSELNVNALLLGDSALYLCASSLTGTGANVLTFGAGSRLTVL.

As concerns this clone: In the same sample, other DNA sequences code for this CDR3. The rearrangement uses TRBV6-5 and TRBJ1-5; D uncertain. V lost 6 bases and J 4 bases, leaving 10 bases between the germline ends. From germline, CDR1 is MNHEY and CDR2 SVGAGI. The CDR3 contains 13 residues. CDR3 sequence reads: CASRGTGNQPQHF. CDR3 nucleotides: TGTGCCAGCAGAGGCACGGGTAATCAGCCCCAGCATTTT.